This T cell receptor beta chain was documented in a study of PD-L1 blockade in urothelial cancer. The V and J ends lost 0 bases and 4 bases respectively, with 8 bases between them. Germline CDR1 reads LGHNA; CDR2 reads YNFKEQ. This CDR3 has 14 residues. Clones were sequenced by immunoSEQ multiplex PCR, and TCRdb holds only the in-frame ones, with some missing. This table holds some 41,000 clones, more than 70% found once. V usage is TRBV4-2 and J usage is TRBJ2-3, with D maybe TRBD1 (6 bases). This sequence originates from a woman aged 55-70 years with urothelial cancer. Source: PBMCs, taken around atezolizumab (anti-PD-L1) treatment. The CDR3 region is CASSQDQGPDTQYF. In DNA form, the CDR3 reads TGTGCCAGCAGCCAAGATCAGGGGCCAGATACGCAGTATTTT.